This entry lists 23 T cell receptor beta chains sequenced from one sample in a study of cytomegalovirus exposure and HLA in healthy donors. The PCR used 60 Vbeta and 13 Jbeta primers. Profiling relied on immunoSEQ multiplex PCR, and the TCRdb table lists in-frame clones only, not all of them. The sample includes about 67,000 clones. The sequencing sample was made of PBMCs. The receptors derive from a boy aged 5-17 years in good health and CMV-seronegative.

The CDR3 nucleotides are TGTGCCAGCAGTTTACCTAGCGGGGGGGGTACGCAGTATTTT. Translated, it gives CASSLPSGGGTQYF. The gene calls are TRBV27 and TRBJ2-3; 12 nucleotides line up with TRBD2. The ends lost 2 bases at V and 8 bases at J; junction bases unmatched: 2. Germline V gene lookup returns CDR1 MNHEY and CDR2 SMNVEV (reference sequence). The CDR3 is made up of 14 amino acids.

The chain has TRBV4-2 and TRBJ2-1; D possibly corresponds to TRBD1 (5 bases). Germline loops: CDR1 LGHNA, CDR2 YNFKEQ. The CDR3 extends over 13 amino acids. The V and J ends lost 4 bases and 11 bases respectively, with 15 bases between them. In DNA form, the CDR3 reads TGTGCCAGCAGCCCGGGCCGCGACAGCCAGCAGTTCTTC. Translated: CASSPGRDSQQFF.

The V gene is TRBV9, the J gene TRBJ2-7, with TRBD1 matching over 9 bases. J was trimmed by 3 bases and V by 4 bases; bases with no gene match: 5. CDR1 SGDLS and CDR2 YYNGEE come from the germline V gene. This CDR3 has 14 residues. The CDR3 here is CASSLRQGGYEQYF. Written as DNA, the CDR3 is TGTGCCAGCAGCCTACGACAGGGGGGCTACGAGCAGTACTTC. Looking up the rest from reference TRBV9 and TRBJ2-7 gives the full variable domain: DSGVTQTPKHLITATGQRVTLRCSPRSGDLSVYWYQQSLDQGLQFLIQYYNGEERAKGNILERFSAQQFPDLHSELNLSSLELGDSALYFCASSLRQGGYEQYFGPGTRLTVT.

V and J are TRBV9 and TRBJ2-3; 9 bases fit TRBD2. Germline V gene lookup returns CDR1 SGDLS and CDR2 YYNGEE. V was clipped by 5 bases and J by 2 bases; unmatched bases: 9. The CDR3 length is 16 residues. CDR3 amino acids: CASRESSGDYTDTQYF. The CDR3 DNA reads as TGTGCCAGCAGAGAGTCTAGCGGGGATTACACAGATACGCAGTATTTT.

The genes are TRBV6-6 and TRBJ2-3; D remains unclear. Germline V gives CDR1 MNHNY, CDR2 SVGAGI (reference sequence). The CDR3 runs 13 residues. V lost 6 bases and J 2 bases, leaving 9 bases between the germline ends. CDR3 sequence (DNA): TGTGCCAGCAGCCGACATGTCACAGATACGCAGTATTTT. Translating gives CASSRHVTDTQYF.

The rearrangement links TRBV9 to TRBJ2-1; 7 bases agree with TRBD1. From germline, CDR1 is SGDLS and CDR2 YYNGEE. The CDR3 has 16 residues. V was pared by 4 bases and J by 0 bases, with 7 bases of the junction left unmatched. The CDR3: CASSPWDSGSYNEQFF. Written as DNA, the CDR3 is TGTGCCAGCAGCCCCTGGGACAGCGGCTCCTACAATGAGCAGTTCTTC. The full variable domain, rest sourced from reference TRBV9 and TRBJ2-1, is DSGVTQTPKHLITATGQRVTLRCSPRSGDLSVYWYQQSLDQGLQFLIQYYNGEERAKGNILERFSAQQFPDLHSELNLSSLELGDSALYFCASSPWDSGSYNEQFFGPGTRLTVL.

This chain connects TRBV6-6 to TRBJ2-7; possible D gene TRBD1, 5 bases. The CDR3 consists of 14 residues. Trimming pared 6 bases from V and 0 bases from J, leaving 12 bases between. The germline V gene has CDR1 MNHNY and CDR2 SVGAGI (reference sequence). This chain's CDR3 is CASSPDSSSYEQYF. The CDR3, as DNA: TGTGCCAGCAGCCCTGACAGTAGCTCCTACGAGCAGTACTTC.

The chain uses TRBV7-2 and TRBJ1-5; tentative D call: TRBD1 (5 bases). Germline V CDR1 and CDR2: SGHTA, FQGNSA. The CDR3 is 14 amino acids. V gave up 5 bases and J gave up 5 bases, with 13 bases separating them. CDR3 sequence reads: CASSPQGLDQPQHF. CDR3 DNA sequence: TGTGCCAGCAGCCCTCAGGGTCTGGATCAGCCCCAGCATTTT.

CDR3 protein: CASSFTENTEAFF. The CDR3 DNA follows: TGTGCCAGCAGTTTCACAGAGAACACTGAAGCTTTCTTT. The gene calls are TRBV6-5 and TRBJ1-1; D remains ambiguous. Trimming shortened V by 4 bases and J by 1 base, and 7 bases separated the two germline ends. This CDR3 spans 13 amino acids. Germline CDR1 is MNHEY and CDR2 is SVGAGI.

J is TRBJ1-2 and V is TRBV7-6; D call uncertain. Per the germline V gene, CDR1 is SGHVS and CDR2 is FNYEAQ. The CDR3 is made up of 14 amino acids. Trimming left V 1 base short and J 4 bases short, with 10 bases between. CDR3 amino acids: CASSLDGSGYGYTF. The CDR3, as DNA: TGTGCCAGCAGCTTAGATGGGTCGGGCTATGGCTACACCTTC.

The chain combines TRBV6-6 with TRBJ1-3; no firm D call. Germline V gene sequence: CDR1 MNHNY, CDR2 SVGAGI (reference sequence). The CDR3 consists of 13 residues. Trimming took off 0 bases at V and 7 bases at J, with 7 bases between the two ends. CDR3: CASSYSPSNTIYF. The CDR3 nucleotides read TGTGCCAGCAGTTACTCCCCAAGCAACACCATATATTTT.

The V gene is TRBV30, the J gene TRBJ1-5; D is unclear. Trimming stripped 5 bases from V and 0 bases from J, with 8 bases between. Germline-derived CDR1 and CDR2 are GTSNPN and SVGIG (reference sequence). The CDR3 sequence is 13 residues long. CDR3 sequence reads: CAWGPNSNQPQHF. CDR3 nucleotide sequence: TGTGCCTGGGGGCCGAATAGCAATCAGCCCCAGCATTTT.

The chain carries TRBV7-7 and TRBJ1-4; 7 bases agree with TRBD1. Germline V gene data show CDR1 as SSHAT and CDR2 as FNYEAQ (reference sequence). There are 16 residues in the CDR3. V dropped 5 bases and J dropped 5; count of bases not matched to a gene: 11. CDR3 loop: CASSPPGQEKNEKLFF. Here the CDR3 DNA reads TGTGCCAGCAGCCCTCCAGGACAGGAGAAAAATGAAAAACTGTTTTTT.

V and J are TRBV7-9 and TRBJ2-1; 8 bases align to TRBD2. After removal of 1 base from V and 5 bases from J, the junction contained 4 bases not matched to a gene. The germline CDR1 and CDR2 sequences are SEHNR and FQNEAQ (reference sequence). This CDR3 spans 15 amino acids. CDR3 in DNA: TGTGCCAGCAGCTTAGTACTAGCGGCCAACAATGAGCAGTTCTTC. Protein: CASSLVLAANNEQFF.

This chain links TRBV18 with TRBJ2-1; TRBD2 might be the D (5 bases). The CDR3 covers 13 residues. Germline-derived CDR1 and CDR2 are KGHSH and LQKENI. V lost 2 bases and J 5 bases, leaving 7 bases between the germline ends. CDR3 DNA sequence: TGTGCCAGCTCACCAAACGGGGACAATGAGCAGTTCTTC. As protein: CASSPNGDNEQFF.

The gene calls are TRBV18 and TRBJ2-7; D unresolved. The CDR3 is 14 residues long. Between the trimmed V and J ends, which lost 3 bases and 2 bases, there was a span of 11 bases. Germline CDR1 KGHSH, CDR2 LQKENI. The CDR3 sequence: CASSPTTDTYEQYF. The CDR3 DNA reads TGTGCCAGCTCACCGACGACTGATACCTACGAGCAGTACTTC.

J is TRBJ1-1 and V is TRBV19, with unresolved D. The length of the CDR3 is 14 residues. The germline gives CDR1 LNHDA, CDR2 SQIVND (reference sequence). V was shortened by 1 base and J by 8 bases, with 14 bases between the two germline ends. CDR3 DNA: TGTGCCAGTAGTATAGCCTCAGGAGGAACCGAAGCTTTCTTT. Amino acid sequence: CASSIASGGTEAFF.

The chain is built from TRBV11-2 and TRBJ2-7; D possibly corresponds to TRBD1 (6 bases). The V gene's germline CDR1 is SGHAT and CDR2 FQNNGV. With 0 bases removed from V and 2 bases from J, the gap between germline ends came to 8 bases. The CDR3 covers 14 residues. CDR3 sequence reads: CASSLEAGAYEQYF. The CDR3 nucleotides read TGTGCCAGCAGCTTAGAGGCAGGGGCCTACGAGCAGTACTTC.

This rearrangement joins TRBV12-5 to TRBJ2-5, with 7 nucleotides matching TRBD2. Germline loops: CDR1 LGHNT, CDR2 FRNRAP. CDR3 length equals 11 residues. Losses at the gene ends were 8 bases for V and 5 bases for J; bases not matched to a gene: 2. The CDR3 protein is CASSSGETQYF. The CDR3 DNA follows: TGTGCTAGTAGTAGCGGGGAGACCCAGTACTTC.

The gene calls are TRBV9 and TRBJ2-1; 7 positions agree with TRBD2. CDR1 and CDR2 from the germline V gene are SGDLS and YYNGEE. CDR3 length: 14 amino acids. Trimming at V came to 3 bases and at J to 10 bases, leaving 10 bases not matched to a gene. CDR3 DNA sequence: TGTGCCAGCAGCGCGGCGGGGAGGGTTGGGGAGCAGTTCTTC. As protein: CASSAAGRVGEQFF.

Comment on this clone: Distinct nucleotide sequences in the sample also encode this CDR3. The CDR3 loop is CASSPGGDYGYTF. The CDR3 bases are TGTGCCAGCTCACCGGGGGGTGACTATGGCTACACCTTC. This rearrangement joins TRBV18 to TRBJ1-2; weak D call: TRBD1 (5 bases). Germline V gives CDR1 KGHSH, CDR2 LQKENI. The CDR3 has 13 amino acids. V lost 3 bases, J lost 3 bases, and 8 bases lay in between.

The chain links TRBV19 to TRBJ1-1; 10 nucleotides line up with TRBD1. The CDR3 extends over 14 amino acids. Germline V CDR1 and CDR2: LNHDA, SQIVND (reference sequence). Trimming removed 9 bases from V and 6 bases from J; junction bases left unmatched: 10. DNA for the CDR3: TGTGCCAGCGGACAGACAGGGGGCGCGGCTGAAGCTTTCTTT. It yields the protein CASGQTGGAAEAFF. The entire variable domain, with the rest obtained from reference TRBV19 and TRBJ1-1, is as follows: DGGITQSPKYLFRKEGQNVTLSCEQNLNHDAMYWYRQDPGQGLRLIYYSQIVNDFQKGDIAEGYSVSREKKESFPLTVTSAQKNPTAFYLCASGQTGGAAEAFFGQGTRLTVV.

This chain links TRBV9 with TRBJ2-7; the match to TRBD1 covers 10 bases. V lost 0 bases, J lost 6 bases, and 9 bases stayed unmatched. The CDR3 contains 16 residues. The germline V gene has CDR1 SGDLS and CDR2 YYNGEE. In DNA, the CDR3 is TGTGCCAGCAGCGTAGGGGGACAGGGGAGTTTCAGCGAGCAGTACTTC. Translating it yields CASSVGGQGSFSEQYF.